This T cell receptor beta chain stems from a study of beta chain features in type 1 diabetes. As for the study in general: Similarity in age, gender and cell yields was seen between patients and healthy donors. Over all samples combined, fewer than 130,000,000 sorted cells were examined. Study results and limitations: The VDJ junctions of type 1 diabetes patients carried fewer insertions and more deletions.

The V segment lost 6 bases and the J segment 9 bases; nucleotides outside the gene matches: 7. The germline V gene has CDR1 MGHDK and CDR2 SYGVNS. CDR3 length: 12 residues. This clone was seen just once. What it binds is unknown. Since all of the isolated RNA was reverse transcribed, expressed TCRB transcripts were what got sequenced. Clones were read by immunoSEQ multiplex PCR, and TCRdb kept only the in-frame ones, dropping some. Of about 470,000 clones in the sample, roughly 30% are singletons; the top ten hold 0.05% to 0.07%. The origin of this receptor is a man aged 18 to 30 in good health. Sequencing was performed on naive CD4+ T cells from blood. The chain uses TRBV25-1 and TRBJ1-2; 7 bases match TRBD1. CDR3 loop: CASSQTGSSYTF. In DNA form, the CDR3 reads TGTGCCAGCAGCCAGACAGGGTCTAGCTACACCTTC.